These 14 T cell receptor beta chains originate from one sample sequenced in a study of T-cell memory formation after mild COVID-19. TCRdb redid the calling of the 5' RACE reads with MiXCR, one entry per CDR3 protein. This table has a few hundred thousand distinct CDR3 sequences, 20% to 25% appearing once. Material: PBMCs or a T cell subset sorted from them (not recorded which). These TCRs come from a man in his late teens or twenties who had mild COVID-19 (a few samples of this study predate the infection). Cell type and time point are not known.

This clonotype has just a few counts. The chain carries TRBV10-2 and TRBJ2-1; possibly TRBD2 for D (7 bases). The germline gives CDR1 WSHSY, CDR2 SAAADI. V was cut by 8 bases and J by 7 bases, with 24 bases left in between. This CDR3 has 16 amino acids. As DNA, the CDR3 is TGCGCCAGCGGGGCCCTTTTGCGGGGGCGGGGGAATGAGCAGTTCTTC. This translates into CASGALLRGRGNEQFF.

V is TRBV20-1 and J is TRBJ1-1, with TRBD1 matching 8 bases. The V and J ends lost 7 bases and 5 bases, in that order; junction bases with no gene match: 15. The CDR3 contains 15 residues. Germline V lookup: CDR1 DFQATT, CDR2 SNEGSKA (reference sequence). CDR3 in amino acids: CSVPELRGLRTEAFF. The CDR3 nucleotides are TGCAGTGTCCCTGAACTCAGGGGGCTAAGGACTGAAGCTTTCTTT.

This clonotype was seen a few times. The CDR3 region has the DNA TGCAGTGCTAGAGATGGGGGACTAGTAAGCAATGAGCAGTTCTTC. This codes for CSARDGGLVSNEQFF. The chain joins TRBV20-1 to TRBJ2-1, with 8 positions matching TRBD2. J lost 6 bases, V lost 0 bases, and 7 bases had no gene match. Germline CDR1 reads DFQATT; CDR2 reads SNEGSKA (reference sequence). The CDR3 is 15 residues long.

The chain couples TRBV12-3 or TRBV12-4 to TRBJ2-1, with TRBD1 matching over 7 bases. With V trimmed by 2 bases and J by 0 bases, 4 bases remained unmatched. CDR3 length equals 16 residues. The CDR3 sequence is CASSLRGQSSYNEQFF. CDR3 DNA sequence: TGTGCCAGCAGTTTAAGGGGACAGAGCTCCTACAATGAGCAGTTCTTC.

V is TRBV20-1 and J is TRBJ1-5, with 7 nucleotides matching TRBD1. Germline V CDR1 and CDR2: DFQATT, SNEGSKA (reference sequence). Trimming took 3 bases from V and 0 from J; bases not matched to a gene: 8. The CDR3 extends over 16 amino acids. This chain's CDR3 is CSASTDRVDSNQPQHF. The CDR3 nucleotides are TGCAGTGCTAGCACTGACAGGGTTGATAGCAATCAGCCCCAGCATTTT.

This clonotype showed up just a few times. This chain joins TRBV5-1 and TRBJ2-3; 10 positions match TRBD2. Germline loops: CDR1 SGHRS, CDR2 YFSETQ. The length of the CDR3 is 16 residues. Trimming cost V 4 bases and J 5 bases; bases outside gene matches: 10. The DNA of the CDR3 is TGCGCCAGCAGCGGACAAGCGGGGGGGCCAATAGATACGCAGTATTTT. It is translated as CASSGQAGGPIDTQYF.

This clonotype occurred a few times. This sequence joins TRBV20-1 and TRBJ2-7, with a tentative D call TRBD1 (6 bases). Trimming shortened V by 3 bases and J by 4 bases, and 19 bases separated the two germline ends. Germline CDR1 is DFQATT and CDR2 is SNEGSKA (reference sequence). The CDR3 spans 15 residues. CDR3 sequence reads: CSARPFTGTEYEQYF. CDR3 coding DNA: TGCAGTGCTAGGCCATTCACAGGGACGGAATACGAGCAGTACTTC.

There are many counts of this clonotype. The chain is built from TRBV7-2 and TRBJ2-1, with D perhaps given as TRBD1 or TRBD2 (5 bases each). CDR1 is SGHTA and CDR2 is FQGNSA in the germline V gene. The CDR3 is 13 amino acids. Deletions cut 3 bases from V and 4 bases from J, with 7 bases between. DNA for the CDR3: TGTGCCAGCAGCTTCGAGGGGTACAATGAGCAGTTCTTC. It encodes CASSFEGYNEQFF.

The J gene is TRBJ2-3, the V gene TRBV6-6; no clear D gene. The CDR3 runs to 12 residues. V shed 2 bases and J shed 3 bases, with 3 bases lying between them. Germline-derived CDR1 and CDR2 are MNHNY and SVGAGI (reference sequence). The CDR3 is CASSYTTDTQYF. The CDR3 region has the DNA TGTGCCAGCAGTTACACGACAGATACGCAGTATTTT.

This clonotype was observed a few times. The rearrangement links TRBV10-2 to TRBJ1-2, with TRBD1 as a possible D gene (6 bases). V was clipped by 6 bases and J by 2 bases, with 13 bases between them. The CDR3 covers 14 residues. The germline CDR1 and CDR2 sequences are WSHSY and SAAADI. The CDR3, as DNA: TGCGCCAGCAGCTCGCCTACAGGGAACTATGGCTACACCTTC. Amino acid sequence: CASSSPTGNYGYTF.

There are many counts of this clonotype. This chain links TRBV12-3 or TRBV12-4 with TRBJ2-1; D uncertain. The CDR3 has 11 residues. V lost 6 bases and J lost 8, with 8 bases in between. The DNA of the CDR3 is TGTGCCAGCAGCTTTAGTGATGAGCAGTTCTTC. Its translation is CASSFSDEQFF.

This clonotype was counted between two and nine times. The chain has TRBV7-2 and TRBJ2-7; 12 positions agree with TRBD2. The CDR3 is 17 residues long. Germline values: CDR1 SGHTA, CDR2 FQGNSA. V lost 2 bases and J lost 0; bases outside the gene matches: 5. CDR3 nucleotide sequence: TGTGCCAGCAGCTTACTAGCGGGGGGGTCCAGCTCCTACGAGCAGTACTTC. Protein product: CASSLLAGGSSSYEQYF.

This clonotype was counted ten times or more. The rearrangement joins TRBV4-3 to TRBJ2-1, with D hard to call. Germline values: CDR1 LGHNA, CDR2 YSLEER. V was cut by 0 bases and J by 0 bases, with 6 bases left in between. The CDR3 totals 15 residues. CDR3 sequence (DNA): TGCGCCAGCAGCCAAGAGGAGAGCTCCTACAATGAGCAGTTCTTC. Translation gives CASSQEESSYNEQFF.

The table lists this clonotype with a few counts. The CDR3 coding sequence is TGTGCCAGCAGCTTAGGACGGGACAATAATGAAAAACTGTTTTTT. Its translation is CASSLGRDNNEKLFF. V gene TRBV7-9 combines with J gene TRBJ1-4, with D tentatively TRBD1 (6 bases). This CDR3 comprises 15 residues. Germline values: CDR1 SEHNR, CDR2 FQNEAQ (reference sequence). V lost 1 base and J lost 4, with 10 bases in between.